This entry concerns a single TCR beta chain. Its antigen is not known. Genomic DNA constituted the template upon which TCR beta VDJ and CDR3 profiling was performed. A single record per CDR3 protein comes from TCRdb applying MiXCR to the reads. The data show around 160,000 distinct CDR3 sequences, around half seen once. Sequenced patients had shown CD8+CD57+ cell expansion by flow cytometry. This sample is drawn from a study of CD8+CD57+ T cells in acquired aplastic anemia. Study summary: Recorded DNA amounts for sorted CD4+ and CD8+ cells had an average of approximately 3 ug. Study conclusions and caveats: It was found that some 31 CD8+ CDR3 sequences were shared between patients and controls.

Sample: sorted CD4+, CD8+, or CD8+CD57+ T cells (not recorded which) from PBMCs. This clonotype was obtained from a human donor with aplastic anemia.

The CDR3, as DNA: TGTGCCATCATAAAGAACACTGAAGCTTTCTTT. This encodes CAIIKNTEAFF. The rearrangement joins TRBV10-3 to TRBJ1-1; D uncertain. Germline V gene sequence: CDR1 ENHRY, CDR2 SYGVKD. V lost 7 bases and J lost 1, with 4 bases in between. CDR3 size: 11 residues.